The 14 T cell receptor beta chains in this list originate from one sample, sequenced in a study of neurological immune-mediated disorders. TCRdb itself ran the 5' RACE reads through MiXCR, one entry per CDR3 protein. The sample records approximately 52,000 distinct CDR3 sequences, around 3.1% being singletons. Input material: PBMCs. Receptors were obtained from a man aged 40-50 years with multiple sclerosis.

In this sample, this clonotype turned up many times. This chain links TRBV29-1 with TRBJ1-2; no reliable D call. The CDR3 is made up of 13 amino acids. Between the trimmed V and J ends, which lost 6 bases and 7 bases, there was a span of 18 bases. Germline-derived CDR1 and CDR2 are SQVTM and ANQGSEA. The chain's CDR3 is CSVAEGRVGGYTF. The CDR3 DNA is TGCAGCGTCGCCGAAGGAAGGGTCGGTGGCTACACCTTC.

The sample holds many counts of this clonotype. The CDR3 DNA sequence: TGTGCCAGCAGTGAATATAGGGACGATTCACCCCTCCACTTT. This encodes CASSEYRDDSPLHF. This chain uses TRBV25-1 with TRBJ1-6, with D possibly being TRBD1 (5 bases). This CDR3 has 14 residues. V was pared by 0 bases and J by 8 bases, with 8 bases between. Germline V gives CDR1 MGHDK, CDR2 SYGVNS.

This clonotype was seen repeatedly, ten times or more. The chain uses TRBV29-1 and TRBJ2-7; D remains ambiguous. Looked up from germline, CDR1 is SQVTM and CDR2 is ANQGSEA. This CDR3 comprises 12 residues. The V gene lost 5 bases and the J gene lost 0 bases, with 8 bases spanning the gap. The CDR3 loop is CSVRPSSYEQYF. The CDR3 bases are TGCAGCGTTCGCCCGAGCTCCTACGAGCAGTACTTC.

In its sample, this clonotype was seen many times. The genes are TRBV20-1 and TRBJ2-3, with 10 positions matching TRBD1. Trimming took 2 bases from V and 3 from J; bases not matched to a gene: 5. Germline lookup yields CDR1 DFQATT and CDR2 SNEGSKA (reference sequence). The CDR3 totals 15 residues. Here the CDR3 DNA reads TGCAGTGCTAGATCCCGGGACAGGGGAACAGATACGCAGTATTTT. Amino acid sequence: CSARSRDRGTDTQYF.

As to this clonotype: The junction differs from germline at one of its ends, possibly a read error. The chain has TRBV5-1 and TRBJ1-5; 9 bases line up with TRBD1. The CDR3 is 18 amino acids. The germline V gene has CDR1 SGHRS and CDR2 YFSETQ. The CDR3 is CASSLTRGGTGGKQPQNF. CDR3 DNA sequence: TGCGCCAGCAGCTTAACTCGCGGGGGCACAGGGGGCAAGCAGCCCCAGAATTTT.

This clonotype was seen at least ten times. The genes are TRBV15 and TRBJ2-7; D unclear. The CDR3 sequence is 15 residues long. Germline V gene data show CDR1 as LNHNV and CDR2 as YYDKDF (reference sequence). Trimming removed 6 bases from V and 1 base from J, with 16 bases in between. The CDR3 region has the DNA TGTGCCACCAGAAAAGAGCCGGACGGATCCTACGAGCAGTACTTC. It yields the protein CATRKEPDGSYEQYF.

At least ten counts were recorded for this clonotype. CDR3 nucleotide sequence: TGCGCCAGCAGCTTAGTTAGCGGACAATTAGACTATGGCTACACCTTC. This codes for CASSLVSGQLDYGYTF. The chain uses TRBV5-1 and TRBJ1-2; tentatively, D is TRBD1 (5 bases). Trimming left V 2 bases short and J 3 bases short, with 17 bases between. This CDR3 contains 16 residues. Germline V gene lookup returns CDR1 SGHRS and CDR2 YFSETQ.

This clonotype appeared many times. The V call is TRBV20-1, the J call TRBJ1-1; weak D call: TRBD1 (6 bases). The CDR3 runs 17 residues. The germline V gene has CDR1 DFQATT and CDR2 SNEGSKA (reference sequence). Trimming pared 2 bases from V and 5 bases from J, leaving 24 bases between. Here the CDR3 DNA reads TGCAGTGCTAGACCCAGGGGTTTCCCCTTTGGGGGGACTGAAGCTTTCTTT. It is translated as CSARPRGFPFGGTEAFF.

At least ten counts were recorded for this clonotype. The chain uses TRBV12-3 or TRBV12-4 and TRBJ2-1; D gene uncertain. The CDR3 runs 12 residues. The germline V and J ends were trimmed by 3 bases and 10 bases, with 10 bases remaining between them. CDR3 loop: CASSFSGGEQFF. The CDR3 DNA follows: TGTGCCAGCAGTTTTTCTGGTGGGGAGCAGTTCTTC.

This clonotype has a count of ten or more. One end of the junction does not line up with germline, which may come from a read error. The V call is TRBV2, the J call TRBJ2-2, with D tentatively TRBD1 (5 bases). Germline lookup yields CDR1 SNHLY and CDR2 FYNNEI. The CDR3 has 13 residues. The CDR3 DNA follows: TGTGCCAGCAGCGAAGGGGTCCGCGGGGAGCTGTTTTTT. Translated: CASSEGVRGELFF. The variable domain in full, with the rest retrieved from reference TRBV2 and TRBJ2-2, is EPEVTQTPSHQVTQMGQEVILRCVPISNHLYFYWYRQILGQKVEFLVSFYNNEISEKSEIFDDQFSVERPDGSNFTLKIRSTKLEDSAMYFCASSEGVRGELFFGEGSRLTVL.

This clonotype was recorded many times. The chain recombines TRBV10-3 with TRBJ2-7, with 11 positions matching TRBD2. The CDR3 extends over 12 amino acids. The trim removed 10 bases at V and 3 bases at J, leaving 2 bases unmatched. Germline V gene sequence: CDR1 ENHRY, CDR2 SYGVKD. The CDR3 loop is CATGLAGYEQYF. CDR3 DNA sequence: TGTGCCACCGGACTAGCGGGCTACGAGCAGTACTTC.

This clonotype came up many times. V gene TRBV12-3 or TRBV12-4 combines with J gene TRBJ2-3; TRBD2 is a possible D gene (6 bases). The CDR3 covers 15 residues. The ends were cut back, 6 bases at V and 0 bases at J, with 13 bases in the middle. The CDR3, as DNA: TGTGCCAGCAGCTTCTTTGGGGGGAGCACAGATACGCAGTATTTT. It specifies CASSFFGGSTDTQYF.

This clonotype has ten or more counts. V usage is TRBV7-9 and J usage is TRBJ2-3; D not resolved. V was clipped by 9 bases and J by 5 bases, with 9 bases between them. CDR1 is SEHNR and CDR2 is FQNEAQ in the germline V gene (reference sequence). This CDR3 has 11 amino acids. The CDR3 bases are TGTGCCAGTGCCGAGCGAGATACGCAGTATTTT. Its translation: CASAERDTQYF.

Comments on this clonotype: A much larger clone lies a single base off, so this may be a read error. The chain uses TRBV5-6 and TRBJ1-2, with TRBD1 as a possible D gene (5 bases). Per germline, CDR1 SGHDT and CDR2 YYEEEE. Deletions cut 5 bases from V and 7 bases from J, with 18 bases between. This CDR3 is 14 amino acids long. The CDR3 DNA follows: TGTGCCAGCAGGAAACTGGAAAGGGGCTCTGGCTACACCTTC. This translates into CASRKLERGSGYTF.